The T cell receptor beta chain described here comes from a study of blood T cell repertoires in COVID-19. Study-level background: COVID-19 samples, acute and convalescent, were from the United States, Italy and Spain. The cDNA or gDNA used as material had been derived from T cells, B-cell-depleted T cells, or PBMCs.

As processed by the authors: By means of reference gene primer amplification, nucleated cell counts were estimated. The table came from immunoSEQ multiplex PCR; TCRdb's copy has only in-frame clones and leaves some out. V and J calls and clone size are given by that table; D and trimming were obtained from the DNA. Counted here are some 100,000 clones, 88% occurring once; the ten biggest clones make up 5.5% to 6.5%. The sequence was obtained from a woman aged 60-70 years with acute or convalescent COVID-19. Material for sequencing was peripheral blood.

The CDR3 here is CASSLTRAYEQYF. The CDR3 nucleotides are TGTGCCAGCAGCTTAACCAGGGCCTACGAGCAGTACTTC. The V and J genes are TRBV7-8 and TRBJ2-7; D is perhaps TRBD1 (5 bases). The germline V and J ends were trimmed by 2 bases and 2 bases, with 7 bases remaining between them. CDR1 and CDR2 (germline): SGHVS, FQNEAQ. CDR3 length: 13 amino acids.